Reported below is one T cell receptor (beta chain). Its target is not known. Produced via immunoSEQ multiplex PCR; TCRdb's table is partial and in-frame only. The sample consists of 6,200 or so clones, around 69% of them appearing once. This specimen comes from a study of immune evolution from preneoplasia to lung adenocarcinoma. The CDR3 has 15 amino acids. The V and J ends lost 5 bases and 4 bases respectively, with 12 bases between them. CDR1 KGHSH and CDR2 LQKENI come from the germline V gene. Patients had resection in Japan or China between the mid-2010s and the late 2010s. Whole-study results and caveats: Clonality was highest in normal lung, lower in later-stage lesions apparently.

The sequenced sample consisted of FFPE minimally invasive lung adenocarcinoma tissue. This rearrangement joins TRBV18 to TRBJ1-6; no reliable D call. This clonotype was sampled from a person aged 65 to 85 with lung adenocarcinoma. This CDR3 reads CASSMTEIYNSPLHF. CDR3 nucleotide sequence: TGTGCCAGCTCAATGACGGAGATTTATAATTCACCCCTCCACTTT.